This TCR beta chain is drawn from a study of CD8+CD57+ T cells in acquired aplastic anemia. In the study overall: Sorted cells (CD4+ and CD8+) yielded DNA amounts that averaged around 3.1 ug.

The template for TCR beta VDJ and CDR3 sequence profiling was genomic DNA. MiXCR, run by TCRdb on the reads, gives a single entry per CDR3 protein. The table shows around 170,000 distinct CDR3 sequences, with under 55% occurring only once. Only patients with CD8+CD57+ cell expansion on flow cytometry were chosen for sequencing. The source is a human donor with aplastic anemia. The sequencing sample was made of sorted CD4+, CD8+, or CD8+CD57+ T cells (not recorded which) from PBMCs.

CDR3 sequence reads: CATSEFAGQAEQQYF. The CDR3 DNA reads as TGTGCCACCAGTGAGTTCGCGGGGCAAGCGGAACAGCAGTACTTC. The genes are TRBV24-1 and TRBJ2-7, with D possibly TRBD2 on 6 matching bases. Trimming cost V 4 bases and J 8 bases, with 20 bases left between them. Germline V CDR1 and CDR2: KGHDR, SFDVKD. The CDR3 runs 15 residues.